This T cell receptor beta chain was found in a study of blood T cell repertoires in COVID-19 (dated by TCRdb to the early 2020s). Regarding the complete study: The collaborator samples originated in the United States, Italy and Spain and spanned the acute and convalescent phases of COVID-19. The prospective study material was composed of cDNA or gDNA derived from T cells, B-cell-depleted T cells, or PBMCs. The dataset comprised deeply sampled blood TCRbeta repertoires from subjects exposed to, actively infected with, or recovered from COVID-19. The repertoires were released in a freely available public database intended as a resource for research on the immune response to SARS-CoV-2. The samples were drawn from two sources: the first 160 participants of the ongoing ImmuneRACE study, and approximately 1,300 subjects contributed by 6 global collaborators. Nearly every sample came with metadata listing a de-identified subject ID, COVID-19 status, age in years and sex. Where HLA class I and class II types were available, the types were taken from metadata supplied by the sample provider, not from assay-based typing.

TCRbeta CDR3 regions were amplified from genomic DNA using the immunoSEQ Assay, a bias-controlled multiplex PCR. The source study handled its data this way. Nucleated cell counts per sample were estimated from amplification of reference gene primers within the assay. To quantify the absolute abundance of each unique TCRbeta CDR3 rearrangement, sequence reads were collapsed and filtered. For each sample, productive Simpson clonality was calculated by taking the square root of Simpson's diversity index across productive rearrangements. Entries here come from immuneACCESS through TCRdb and include only in-frame sequences with V and J called. Some clones fail to appear in such tables; in the studies checked, an unresolved V gene covers under half of the shortfall, and the cause of the remainder is unknown. V and J calls plus clone size are reproduced from that table; the DNA served to infer D and trimming. The sample includes some 250,000 clones, with about 90% observed a single time. In total, the top ten clones hold 6.2% of the sample.

Each collaborating institution followed its own protocols to collect whole blood in K2EDTA tubes. For TCRbeta analysis, collaborators shipped samples in one of three forms: frozen whole blood, isolated PBMCs, or DNA extracted from either of those sample types. Findings and caveats that apply to the study as a whole: How much clinical and demographic metadata was included differed by source and by participant, and the metadata was provided uncurated.

To note about this clone: Its specific antigen is unknown. One base away there is no much larger clone; base qualities are not given.

Based on the germline V gene (reference sequence), the CDR1 and CDR2 sequences are SEHNR and FQNEAQ. The CDR3 sequence holds 17 residues, the cysteine and phenylalanine included. Only CDR3 DNA is held: 51 bases, read in frame from base 1. V and J are trimmed by 2 bases and 6 bases, and the gene matches miss 13 bases of the junction. The chain employs TRBV7-9 and TRBJ2-1; a stretch of 7 junction bases matches TRBD2. Material for sequencing was peripheral blood. The receptor was derived from a man between 60 and 75 years old with acute or convalescent COVID-19. The CDR3 reads as follows: CASSLNLAGEAANEQFF. The DNA reads as follows: TGTGCCAGCAGCTTAAATCTTGCGGGAGAAGCTGCCAATGAGCAGTTCTTC.